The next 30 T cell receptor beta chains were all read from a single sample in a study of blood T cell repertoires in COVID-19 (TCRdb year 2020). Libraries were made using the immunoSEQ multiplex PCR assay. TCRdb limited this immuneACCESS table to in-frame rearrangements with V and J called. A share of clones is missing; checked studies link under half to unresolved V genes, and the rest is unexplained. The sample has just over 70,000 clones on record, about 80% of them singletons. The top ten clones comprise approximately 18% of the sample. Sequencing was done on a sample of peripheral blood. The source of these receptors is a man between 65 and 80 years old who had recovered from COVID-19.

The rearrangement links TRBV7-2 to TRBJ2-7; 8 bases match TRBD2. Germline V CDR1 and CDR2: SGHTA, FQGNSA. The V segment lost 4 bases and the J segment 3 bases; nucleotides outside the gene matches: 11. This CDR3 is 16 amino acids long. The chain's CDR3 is CASSSGLVRGNYEQYF. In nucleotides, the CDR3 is TGTGCCAGCAGCTCGGGACTAGTCAGGGGCAACTACGAGCAGTACTTC. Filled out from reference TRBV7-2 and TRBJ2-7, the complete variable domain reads GAGVSQSPSNKVTEKGKDVELRCDPISGHTALYWYRQSLGQGLEFLIYFQGNSAPDKSGLPSDRFSAERTGGSVSTLTIQRTQQEDSAVYLCASSSGLVRGNYEQYFGPGTRLTVT.

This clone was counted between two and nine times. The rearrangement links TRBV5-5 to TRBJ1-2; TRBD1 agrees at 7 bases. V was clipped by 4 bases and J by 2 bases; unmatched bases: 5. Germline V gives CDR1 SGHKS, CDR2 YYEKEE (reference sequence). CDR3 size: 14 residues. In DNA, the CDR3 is TGTGCCAGCAGCCCCCAGGGACAGAACTATGGCTACACCTTC. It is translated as CASSPQGQNYGYTF.

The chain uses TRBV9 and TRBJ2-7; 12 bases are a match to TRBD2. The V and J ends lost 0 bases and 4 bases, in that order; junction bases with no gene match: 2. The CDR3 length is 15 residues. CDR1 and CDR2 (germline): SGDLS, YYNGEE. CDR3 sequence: CASSVGLAGEYEQYF. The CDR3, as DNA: TGTGCCAGCAGCGTAGGACTAGCGGGAGAGTACGAGCAGTACTTC.

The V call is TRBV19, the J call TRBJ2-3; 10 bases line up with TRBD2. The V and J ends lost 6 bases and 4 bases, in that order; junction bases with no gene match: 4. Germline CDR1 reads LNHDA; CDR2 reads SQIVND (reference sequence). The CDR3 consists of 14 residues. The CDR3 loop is CASRPGLASDTQYF. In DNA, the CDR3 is TGTGCCAGTAGACCGGGACTAGCGTCAGATACGCAGTATTTT.

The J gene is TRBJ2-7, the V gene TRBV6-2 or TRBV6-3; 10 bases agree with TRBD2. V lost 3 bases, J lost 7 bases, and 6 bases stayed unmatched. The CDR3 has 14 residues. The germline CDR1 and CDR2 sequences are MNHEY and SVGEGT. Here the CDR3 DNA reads TGTGCCAGCAGTTATCAAGTAGCGGGAGGTGAGCAGTACTTC. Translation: CASSYQVAGGEQYF.

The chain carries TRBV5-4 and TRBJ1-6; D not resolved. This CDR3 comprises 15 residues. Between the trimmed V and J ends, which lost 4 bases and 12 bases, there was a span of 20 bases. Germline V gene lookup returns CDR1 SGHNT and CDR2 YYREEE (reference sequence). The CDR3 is CASSPSRTPGIPLHF. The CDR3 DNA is TGTGCCAGCAGCCCCTCCCGGACCCCCGGGATACCCCTCCACTTT.

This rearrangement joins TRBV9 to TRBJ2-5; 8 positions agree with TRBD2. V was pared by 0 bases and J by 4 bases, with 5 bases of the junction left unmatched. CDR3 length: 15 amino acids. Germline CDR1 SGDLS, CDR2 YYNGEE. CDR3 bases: TGTGCCAGCAGCGTAGCGGGAGGGCCTCGAGAGACCCAGTACTTC. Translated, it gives CASSVAGGPRETQYF.

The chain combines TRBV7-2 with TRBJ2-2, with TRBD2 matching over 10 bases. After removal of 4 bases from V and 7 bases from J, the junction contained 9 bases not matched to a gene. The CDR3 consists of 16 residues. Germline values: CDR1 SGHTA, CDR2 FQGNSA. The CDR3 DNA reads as TGTGCCAGCAGCTCCGCTAGCGGGGGTAGGCACGGGGAGCTGTTTTTT. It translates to CASSSASGGRHGELFF.

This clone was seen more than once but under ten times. The chain's CDR3 is CASSSDAGGFYEQYF. The CDR3 DNA reads as TGTGCCAGCAGCTCAGACGCGGGAGGTTTCTACGAGCAGTACTTC. The chain employs TRBV5-4 and TRBJ2-7; 8 bases fit TRBD2. The germline gives CDR1 SGHNT, CDR2 YYREEE (reference sequence). With 3 bases clipped from V and 3 bases from J, the junction kept 8 bases outside the gene matches. There are 15 residues in the CDR3.

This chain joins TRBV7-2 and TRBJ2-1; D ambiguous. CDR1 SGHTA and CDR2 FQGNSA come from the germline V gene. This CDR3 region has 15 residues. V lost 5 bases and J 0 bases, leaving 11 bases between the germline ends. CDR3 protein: CASSPLMSSYNEQFF. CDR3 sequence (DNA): TGTGCCAGCAGCCCCCTCATGAGCTCCTACAATGAGCAGTTCTTC. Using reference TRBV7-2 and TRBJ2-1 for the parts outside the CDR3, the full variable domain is GAGVSQSPSNKVTEKGKDVELRCDPISGHTALYWYRQSLGQGLEFLIYFQGNSAPDKSGLPSDRFSAERTGGSVSTLTIQRTQQEDSAVYLCASSPLMSSYNEQFFGPGTRLTVL.

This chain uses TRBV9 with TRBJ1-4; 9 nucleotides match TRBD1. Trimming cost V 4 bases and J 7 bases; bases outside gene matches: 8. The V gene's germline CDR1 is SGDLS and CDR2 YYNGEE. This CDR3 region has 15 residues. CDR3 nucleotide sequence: TGTGCCAGCAGCCTAGGGACAGGGAGGACTGAAAAACTGTTTTTT. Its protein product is CASSLGTGRTEKLFF.

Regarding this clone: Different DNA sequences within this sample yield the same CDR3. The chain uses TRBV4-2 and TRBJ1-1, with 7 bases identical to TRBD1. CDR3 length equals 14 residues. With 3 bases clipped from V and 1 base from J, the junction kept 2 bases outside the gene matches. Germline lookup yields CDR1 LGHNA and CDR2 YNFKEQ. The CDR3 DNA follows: TGTGCCAGCAGCCAGTGGACAGGGAACACTGAAGCTTTCTTT. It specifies CASSQWTGNTEAFF.

The CDR3 is CASRSTGTGGTGELFF. CDR3 nucleotide sequence: TGTGCCAGCAGGTCTACCGGGACAGGGGGCACCGGGGAGCTGTTTTTT. The rearrangement links TRBV7-8 to TRBJ2-2, with TRBD1 identical over 11 bases. The V and J ends lost 6 bases and 4 bases, in that order; junction bases with no gene match: 7. Germline V gene lookup returns CDR1 SGHVS and CDR2 FQNEAQ. This CDR3 contains 16 residues.

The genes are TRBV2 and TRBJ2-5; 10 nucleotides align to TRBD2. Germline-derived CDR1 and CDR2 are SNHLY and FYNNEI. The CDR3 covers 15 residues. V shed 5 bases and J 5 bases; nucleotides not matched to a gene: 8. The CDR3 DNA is TGTGCCAGCAGTCGCACTAGCGGGATCTTGGAGACCCAGTACTTC. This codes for CASSRTSGILETQYF.

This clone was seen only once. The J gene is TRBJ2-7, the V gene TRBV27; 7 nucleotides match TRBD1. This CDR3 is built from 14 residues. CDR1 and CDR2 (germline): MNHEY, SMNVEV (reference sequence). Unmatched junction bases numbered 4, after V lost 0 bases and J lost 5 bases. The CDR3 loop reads CASSLSGTVHEQYF. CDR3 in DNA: TGTGCCAGCAGTTTATCCGGGACAGTACACGAGCAGTACTTC.

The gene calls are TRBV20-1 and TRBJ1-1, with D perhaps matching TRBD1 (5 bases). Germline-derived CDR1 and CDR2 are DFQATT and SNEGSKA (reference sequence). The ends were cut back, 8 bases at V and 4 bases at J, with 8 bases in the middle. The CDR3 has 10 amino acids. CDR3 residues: CSTGRTEAFF. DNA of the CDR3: TGCAGTACAGGCCGCACTGAAGCTTTCTTT.

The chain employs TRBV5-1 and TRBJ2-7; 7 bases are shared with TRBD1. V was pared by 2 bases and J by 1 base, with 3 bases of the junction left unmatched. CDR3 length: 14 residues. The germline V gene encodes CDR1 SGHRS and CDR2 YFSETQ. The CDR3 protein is CASSLQTGSYEQYF. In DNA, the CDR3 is TGCGCCAGCAGCTTACAGACAGGGTCCTACGAGCAGTACTTC. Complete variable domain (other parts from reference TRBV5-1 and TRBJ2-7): KAGVTQTPRYLIKTRGQQVTLSCSPISGHRSVSWYQQTPGQGLQFLFEYFSETQRNKGNFPGRFSGRQFSNSRSEMNVSTLELGDSALYLCASSLQTGSYEQYFGPGTRLTVT.

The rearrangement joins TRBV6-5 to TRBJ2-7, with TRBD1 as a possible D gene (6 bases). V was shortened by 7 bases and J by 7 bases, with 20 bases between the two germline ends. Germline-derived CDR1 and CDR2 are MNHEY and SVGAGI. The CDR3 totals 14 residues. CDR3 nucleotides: TGTGCCAGCACCCCAAGGGACATCGGTGGGGAGCAGTACTTC. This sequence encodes CASTPRDIGGEQYF.

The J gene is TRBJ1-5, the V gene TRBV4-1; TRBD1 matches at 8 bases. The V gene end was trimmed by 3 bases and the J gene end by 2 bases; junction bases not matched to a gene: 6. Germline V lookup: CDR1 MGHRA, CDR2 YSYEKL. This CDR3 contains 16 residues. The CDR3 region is CASSQTGVGGNQPQHF. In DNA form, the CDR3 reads TGCGCCAGCAGCCAGACAGGGGTTGGAGGCAATCAGCCCCAGCATTTT.

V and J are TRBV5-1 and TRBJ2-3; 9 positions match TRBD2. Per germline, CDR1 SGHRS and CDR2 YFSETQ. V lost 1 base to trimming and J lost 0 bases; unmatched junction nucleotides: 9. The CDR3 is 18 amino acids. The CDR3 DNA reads TGCGCCAGCAGCTTGAGGCTAGCGGGGCTCCTAAGCACAGATACGCAGTATTTT. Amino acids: CASSLRLAGLLSTDTQYF. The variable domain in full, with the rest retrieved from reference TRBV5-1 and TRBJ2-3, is KAGVTQTPRYLIKTRGQQVTLSCSPISGHRSVSWYQQTPGQGLQFLFEYFSETQRNKGNFPGRFSGRQFSNSRSEMNVSTLELGDSALYLCASSLRLAGLLSTDTQYFGPGTRLTVL.

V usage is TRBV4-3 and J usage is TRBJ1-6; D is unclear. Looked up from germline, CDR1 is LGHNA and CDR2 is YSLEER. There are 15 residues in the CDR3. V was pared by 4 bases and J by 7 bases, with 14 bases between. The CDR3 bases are TGCGCCAGCAGCCGGATCCTCGGGGAGAATTCACCCCTCCACTTT. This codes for CASSRILGENSPLHF.

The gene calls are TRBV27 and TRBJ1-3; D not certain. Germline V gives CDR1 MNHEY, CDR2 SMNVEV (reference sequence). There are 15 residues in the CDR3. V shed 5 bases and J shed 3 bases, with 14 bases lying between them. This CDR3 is CASSQDGRSGNTIYF. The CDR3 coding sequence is TGTGCCAGCAGTCAGGACGGGAGGAGTGGAAACACCATATATTTT.

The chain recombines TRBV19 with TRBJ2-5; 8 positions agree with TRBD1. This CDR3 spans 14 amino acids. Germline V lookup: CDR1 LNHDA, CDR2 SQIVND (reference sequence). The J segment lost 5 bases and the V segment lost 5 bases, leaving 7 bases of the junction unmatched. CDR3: CASSARGRGETQYF. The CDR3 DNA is TGTGCCAGTAGTGCCAGGGGGCGCGGGGAGACCCAGTACTTC.

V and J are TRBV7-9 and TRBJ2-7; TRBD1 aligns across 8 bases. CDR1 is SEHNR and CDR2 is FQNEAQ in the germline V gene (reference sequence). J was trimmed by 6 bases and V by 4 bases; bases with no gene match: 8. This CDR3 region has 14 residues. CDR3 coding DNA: TGTGCCAGCAGCTCTACGGACAGGGTCAGCGAGCAGTACTTC. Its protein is CASSSTDRVSEQYF.

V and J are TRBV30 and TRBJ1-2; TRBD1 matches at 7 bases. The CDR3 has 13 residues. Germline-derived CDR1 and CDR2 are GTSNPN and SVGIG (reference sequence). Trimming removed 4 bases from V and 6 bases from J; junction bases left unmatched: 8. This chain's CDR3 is CAWMTGSEDGYTF. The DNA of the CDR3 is TGTGCCTGGATGACAGGGAGCGAAGATGGCTACACCTTC.

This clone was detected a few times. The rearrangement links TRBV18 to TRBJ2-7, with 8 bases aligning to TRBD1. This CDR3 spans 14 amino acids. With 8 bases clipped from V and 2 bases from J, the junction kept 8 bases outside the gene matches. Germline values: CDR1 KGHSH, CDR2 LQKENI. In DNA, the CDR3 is TGTGCCAGCACAACGTCCAGGGGGCCCTACGAGCAGTACTTC. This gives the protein CASTTSRGPYEQYF.

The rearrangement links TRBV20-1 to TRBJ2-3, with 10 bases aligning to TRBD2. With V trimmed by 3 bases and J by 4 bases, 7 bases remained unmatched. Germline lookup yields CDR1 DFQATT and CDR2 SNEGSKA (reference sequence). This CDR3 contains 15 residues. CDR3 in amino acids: CSASRAGGPSDTQYF. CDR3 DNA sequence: TGCAGTGCTAGTAGAGCGGGAGGGCCCTCAGATACGCAGTATTTT.

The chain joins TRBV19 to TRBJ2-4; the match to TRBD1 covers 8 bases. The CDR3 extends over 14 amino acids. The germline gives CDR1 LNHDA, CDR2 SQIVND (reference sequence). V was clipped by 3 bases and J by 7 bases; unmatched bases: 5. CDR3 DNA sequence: TGTGCCAGTAGTATTCGGCAGGGGGCCAACATTCAGTACTTC. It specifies CASSIRQGANIQYF.

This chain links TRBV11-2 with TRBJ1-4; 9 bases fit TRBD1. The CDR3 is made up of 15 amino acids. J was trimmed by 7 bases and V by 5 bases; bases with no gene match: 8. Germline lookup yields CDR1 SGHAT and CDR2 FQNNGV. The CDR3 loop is CASSLQGAQGEKLFF. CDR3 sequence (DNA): TGTGCCAGCAGCCTACAGGGGGCGCAAGGTGAAAAACTGTTTTTT.

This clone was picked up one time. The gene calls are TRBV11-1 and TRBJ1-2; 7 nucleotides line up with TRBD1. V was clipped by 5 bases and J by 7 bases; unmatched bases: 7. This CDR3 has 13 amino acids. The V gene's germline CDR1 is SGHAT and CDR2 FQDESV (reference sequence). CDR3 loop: CASSRTGPLGYTF. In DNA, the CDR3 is TGTGCCAGCAGCCGGACAGGCCCTCTTGGCTACACCTTC.